This T cell receptor (beta chain) appears in the sequencing data of a study of blood T cell repertoires in COVID-19. About the study: Sample material is recorded as cDNA or gDNA derived from T cells, B-cell-depleted T cells, or PBMCs.

Germline V gene data show CDR1 as MNHEY and CDR2 as SVGAGI. The CDR3 has 13 amino acids. V dropped 2 bases and J dropped 1 base, with 5 bases sitting between them. Authors' data handling: Estimation of nucleated cell counts was performed using reference gene primer amplification. Assay: immunoSEQ multiplex PCR; the TCRdb copy retains only in-frame clones and omits some. V and J calls and clone size follow that table, whereas D and trimming were derived from the DNA. The sample holds some 76,000 clones, roughly nine tenths seen once. A single count supports this clone. This sample includes further DNA sequences coding for the same CDR3.

The chain links TRBV6-5 to TRBJ1-1; D gene uncertain. The sequence derives from a man at least 80 years old in a cohort sampled during active COVID-19. Sequencing used peripheral blood. The CDR3 DNA follows: TGTGCCAGCAGTTACGGAGGGAACACTGAAGCTTTCTTT. It yields the protein CASSYGGNTEAFF.